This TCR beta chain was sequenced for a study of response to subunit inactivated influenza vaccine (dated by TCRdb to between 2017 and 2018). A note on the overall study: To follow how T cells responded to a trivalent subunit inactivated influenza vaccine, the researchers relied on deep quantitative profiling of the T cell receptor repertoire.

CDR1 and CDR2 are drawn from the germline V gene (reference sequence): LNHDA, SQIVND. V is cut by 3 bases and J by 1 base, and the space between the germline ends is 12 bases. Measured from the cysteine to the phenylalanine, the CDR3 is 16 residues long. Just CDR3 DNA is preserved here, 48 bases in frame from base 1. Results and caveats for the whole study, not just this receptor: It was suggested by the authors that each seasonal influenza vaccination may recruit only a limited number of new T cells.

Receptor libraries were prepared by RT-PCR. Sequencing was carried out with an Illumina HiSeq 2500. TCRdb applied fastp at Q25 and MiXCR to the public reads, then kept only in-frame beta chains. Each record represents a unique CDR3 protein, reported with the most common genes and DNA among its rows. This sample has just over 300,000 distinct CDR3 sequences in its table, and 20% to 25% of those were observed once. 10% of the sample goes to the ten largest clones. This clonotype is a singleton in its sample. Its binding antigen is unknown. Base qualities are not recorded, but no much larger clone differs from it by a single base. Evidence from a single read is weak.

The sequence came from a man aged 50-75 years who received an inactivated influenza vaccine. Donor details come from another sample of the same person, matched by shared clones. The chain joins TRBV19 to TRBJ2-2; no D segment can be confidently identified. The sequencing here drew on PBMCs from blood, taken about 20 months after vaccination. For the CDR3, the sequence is CASSIMSTLNTGELFF. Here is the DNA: TGTGCCAGTAGTATTATGTCCACGTTGAACACCGGGGAGCTGTTTTTT.